These T cell receptor beta chains were read from a single sample in a study of T-cell reconstitution after alpha-beta-depleted transplantation in children. TCRdb independently ran MiXCR on the PCR reads; one entry per CDR3 protein. Seen here are about 300,000 distinct CDR3 sequences, over 7% observed once, and the top ten hold approximately 9%. Here the sequenced sample was peripheral blood, taken 360 days after TCRalphabeta/CD19-depleted stem cell transplant. The receptors derive from a female patient younger than 10 who had a stem cell transplant for Fanconi anemia, so the T cells may come from the graft donor. CDR3s include the opening cysteine and the closing phenylalanine or tryptophan. The D gene is left open where the match is weak. A clone size is listed for some rows: how often the clone was seen (once, few, many), or a class if it is expanded.

clone size,J gene,CDR3 length,V gene,D gene,CDR3 protein,CDR3 DNA
many,TRBJ2-5,12,TRBV5-1,-,CASSLEQETQYF,TGCGCCAGCAGCTTGGAGCAAGAGACCCAGTACTTC
many,TRBJ2-5,15,TRBV5-1,TRBD2,CASSFLAGGGETQYF,TGCGCCAGCAGCTTTCTAGCGGGGGGTGGTGAGACCCAGTACTTC
many,TRBJ2-1,15,TRBV11-2,TRBD1,CASSQQGAGSNEQFF,TGTGCCAGCAGCCAACAGGGGGCAGGGAGCAATGAGCAGTTCTTC
few,TRBJ2-1,11,TRBV6-2/TRBV6-3,-,CASSDNNEQFF,TGTGCCAGCAGCGATAACAATGAGCAGTTCTTC
few,TRBJ2-6,15,TRBV18,-,CASSPQTAGANVLTF,TGTGCCAGCTCACCACAAACAGCTGGGGCCAACGTCCTGACTTTC
once,TRBJ1-4,15,TRBV25-1,-,CASSPADLRNEKLFF,TGTGCCAGCAGCCCGGCAGACCTCCGCAATGAAAAACTGTTTTTT
-,TRBJ1-3,12,TRBV5-5,-,CASSLVLNTIYF,TGTGCCAGCAGCTTGGTGTTAAACACCATATATTTT
many,TRBJ2-7,16,TRBV29-1,TRBD1,CSVSRTGPDPPYEQYF,TGCAGCGTCTCACGGACAGGGCCCGACCCCCCGTACGAGCAGTACTTC
many,TRBJ2-1,15,TRBV9,TRBD2,CASSERGGPYNEQFF,TGTGCCAGCAGCGAGCGGGGGGGCCCCTACAATGAGCAGTTCTTC
-,TRBJ1-1,13,TRBV6-4,TRBD1,CASSADRGTEAFF,TGTGCCAGCAGCGCGGACAGGGGCACTGAAGCTTTCTTT
many,TRBJ2-3,16,TRBV7-9,TRBD2,CASSQGGLAGTDTQYF,TGTGCCAGCAGCCAGGGGGGACTAGCGGGCACAGATACGCAGTATTTT
-,TRBJ1-2,13,TRBV28,-,CASCGAWIYGYTF,TGTGCCTCGTGCGGGGCGTGGATCTATGGCTACACCTTC
many,TRBJ2-7,16,TRBV4-2,-,CASSQDHLLGDDEQYF,TGTGCCAGCAGCCAAGATCACTTACTAGGCGACGACGAGCAGTACTTC
few,TRBJ1-2,14,TRBV10-3,-,CAISDMERNYGYTF,TGTGCCATCAGTGATATGGAAAGGAACTATGGCTACACCTTC
many,TRBJ2-1,16,TRBV20-1,TRBD2,CSARGTSGSSYNEQFF,TGCAGTGCTAGGGGGACTAGCGGGAGCTCCTACAATGAGCAGTTCTTC
-,TRBJ2-7,16,TRBV7-2,TRBD2,CASSSIERGGRREQYF,TGTGCCAGCAGTTCCATCGAGCGGGGGGGCCGTCGCGAGCAGTACTTC